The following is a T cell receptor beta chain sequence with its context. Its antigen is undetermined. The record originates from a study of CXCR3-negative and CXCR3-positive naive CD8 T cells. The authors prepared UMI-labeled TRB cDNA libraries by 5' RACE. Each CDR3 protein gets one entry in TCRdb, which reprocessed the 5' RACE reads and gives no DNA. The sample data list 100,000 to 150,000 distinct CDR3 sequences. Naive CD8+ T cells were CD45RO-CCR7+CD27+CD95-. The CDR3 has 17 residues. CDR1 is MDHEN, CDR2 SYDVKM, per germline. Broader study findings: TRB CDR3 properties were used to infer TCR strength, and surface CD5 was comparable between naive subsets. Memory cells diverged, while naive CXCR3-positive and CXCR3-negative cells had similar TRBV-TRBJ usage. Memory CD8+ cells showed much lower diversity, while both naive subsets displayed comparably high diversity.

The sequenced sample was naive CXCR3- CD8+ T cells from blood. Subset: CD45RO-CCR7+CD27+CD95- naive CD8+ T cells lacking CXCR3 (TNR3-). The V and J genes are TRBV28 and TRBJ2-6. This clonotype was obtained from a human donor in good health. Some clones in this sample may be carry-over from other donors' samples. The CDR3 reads CASSPRTTGPGANVLTF.